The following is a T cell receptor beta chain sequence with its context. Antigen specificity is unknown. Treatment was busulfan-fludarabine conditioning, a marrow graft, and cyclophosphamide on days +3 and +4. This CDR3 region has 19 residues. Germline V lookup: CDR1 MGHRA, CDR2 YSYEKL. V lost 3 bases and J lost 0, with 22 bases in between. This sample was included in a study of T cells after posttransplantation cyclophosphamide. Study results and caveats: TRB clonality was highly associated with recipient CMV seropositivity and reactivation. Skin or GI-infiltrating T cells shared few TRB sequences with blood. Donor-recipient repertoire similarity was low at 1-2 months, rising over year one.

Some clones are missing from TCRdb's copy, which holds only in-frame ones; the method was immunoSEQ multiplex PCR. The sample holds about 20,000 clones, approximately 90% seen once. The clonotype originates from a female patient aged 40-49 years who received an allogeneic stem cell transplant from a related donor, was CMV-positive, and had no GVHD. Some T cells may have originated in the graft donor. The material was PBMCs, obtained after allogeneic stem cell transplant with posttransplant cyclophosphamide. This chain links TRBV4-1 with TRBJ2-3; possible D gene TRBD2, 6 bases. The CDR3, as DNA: TGCGCCAGCAGCCAGAGGCGGGACCTACTGTCAACTAGCACAGATACGCAGTATTTT. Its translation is CASSQRRDLLSTSTDTQYF.